The present T cell receptor beta chain was sequenced within a study of cytomegalovirus exposure and HLA in healthy donors. The PCR contained 60 Vbeta and 13 Jbeta primers. Libraries were prepared by immunoSEQ multiplex PCR; TCRdb keeps only in-frame clonotypes and omits some of them. The table lists about 130,000 clones, about 81% of them singletons. Regarding this clone: Its target is not known.

CDR1 and CDR2 (germline): MNHEY, SVGAGI. Losses at the gene ends were 8 bases for V and 3 bases for J; bases not matched to a gene: 6. This CDR3 comprises 13 residues. Study-wide points: The study labeled roughly 160 TCR beta chains cytomegalovirus-associated. Exclusion as indistinguishable affected some V segments, including TRBV6-2 and TRBV6-3. Per a later analysis, 16,951 TCR beta sequences showed association with HLA alleles at 0.05 false discovery rate. While the bulk of TCR sequences proved rare, some public TCRs turned up in many donors.

Sequenced: PBMCs. This sequence joins TRBV6-5 and TRBJ2-7, with 8 bases aligning to TRBD2. The origin of this receptor is a woman between 35 and 50 years old in good health and CMV-seropositive. The CDR3 sequence: CASREGTSYEQYF. The DNA for the CDR3 is TGTGCCAGCCGCGAGGGGACTAGCTACGAGCAGTACTTC.